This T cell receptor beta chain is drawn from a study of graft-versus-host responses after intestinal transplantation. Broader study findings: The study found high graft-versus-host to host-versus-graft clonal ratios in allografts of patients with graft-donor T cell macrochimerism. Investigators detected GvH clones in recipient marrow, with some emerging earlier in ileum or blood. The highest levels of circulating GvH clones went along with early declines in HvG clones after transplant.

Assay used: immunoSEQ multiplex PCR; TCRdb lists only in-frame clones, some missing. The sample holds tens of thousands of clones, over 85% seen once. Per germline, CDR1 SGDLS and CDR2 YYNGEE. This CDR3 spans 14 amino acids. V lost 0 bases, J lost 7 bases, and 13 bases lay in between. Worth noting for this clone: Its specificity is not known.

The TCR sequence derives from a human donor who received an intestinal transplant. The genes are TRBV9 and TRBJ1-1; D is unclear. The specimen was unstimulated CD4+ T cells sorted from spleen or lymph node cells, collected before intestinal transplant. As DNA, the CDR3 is TGTGCCAGCAGCGTAGCGGGTCCAGACCGTGAAGCTTTCTTT. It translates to CASSVAGPDREAFF.